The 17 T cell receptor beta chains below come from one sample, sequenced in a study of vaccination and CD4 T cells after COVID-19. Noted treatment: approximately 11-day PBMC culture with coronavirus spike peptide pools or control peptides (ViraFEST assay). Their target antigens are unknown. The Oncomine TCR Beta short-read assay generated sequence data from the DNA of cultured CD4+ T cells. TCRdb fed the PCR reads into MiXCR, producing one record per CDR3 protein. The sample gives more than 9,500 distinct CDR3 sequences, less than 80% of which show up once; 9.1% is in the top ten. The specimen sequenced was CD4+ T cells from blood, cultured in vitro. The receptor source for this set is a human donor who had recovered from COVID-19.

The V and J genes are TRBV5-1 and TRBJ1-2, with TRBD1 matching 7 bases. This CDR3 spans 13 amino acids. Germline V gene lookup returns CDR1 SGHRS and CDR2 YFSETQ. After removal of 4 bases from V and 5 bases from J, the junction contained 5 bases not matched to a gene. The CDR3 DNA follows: TGCGCCAGCAGCGTAGGGACAGAATATGGCTACACCTTC. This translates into CASSVGTEYGYTF.

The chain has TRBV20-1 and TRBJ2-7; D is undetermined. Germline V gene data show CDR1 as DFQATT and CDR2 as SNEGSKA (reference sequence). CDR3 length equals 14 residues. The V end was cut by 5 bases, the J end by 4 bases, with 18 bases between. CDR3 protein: CSAVSTWGNYEQYF. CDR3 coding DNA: TGCAGTGCTGTTTCGACCTGGGGAAATTACGAGCAGTACTTC.

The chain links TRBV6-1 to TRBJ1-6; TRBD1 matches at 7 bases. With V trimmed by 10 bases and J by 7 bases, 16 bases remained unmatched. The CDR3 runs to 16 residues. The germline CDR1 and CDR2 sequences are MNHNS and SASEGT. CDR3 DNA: TGTGCCACCCGACTCGGGGCCGGGACAGCGAATTCACCCCTCCACTTT. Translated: CATRLGAGTANSPLHF.

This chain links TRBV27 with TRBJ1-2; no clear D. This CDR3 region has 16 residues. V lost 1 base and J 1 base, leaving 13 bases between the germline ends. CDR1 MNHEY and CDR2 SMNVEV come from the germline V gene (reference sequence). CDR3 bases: TGTGCCAGCAGTTTATTAGTATTGGGGTTTAACTATGGCTACACCTTC. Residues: CASSLLVLGFNYGYTF.

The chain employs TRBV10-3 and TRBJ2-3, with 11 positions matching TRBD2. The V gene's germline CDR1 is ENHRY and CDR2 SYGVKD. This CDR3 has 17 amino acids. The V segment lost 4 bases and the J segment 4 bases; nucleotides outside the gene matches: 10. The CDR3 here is CAISVATSGIGSDTQYF. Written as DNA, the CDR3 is TGTGCCATCAGTGTCGCGACTAGCGGGATAGGGTCAGATACGCAGTATTTT.

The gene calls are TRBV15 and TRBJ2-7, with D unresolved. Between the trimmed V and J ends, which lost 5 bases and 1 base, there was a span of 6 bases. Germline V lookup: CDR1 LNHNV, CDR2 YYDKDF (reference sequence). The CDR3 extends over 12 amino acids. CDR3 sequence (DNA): TGTGCCACCAGCGGTATGTCCTACGAGCAGTACTTC. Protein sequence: CATSGMSYEQYF.

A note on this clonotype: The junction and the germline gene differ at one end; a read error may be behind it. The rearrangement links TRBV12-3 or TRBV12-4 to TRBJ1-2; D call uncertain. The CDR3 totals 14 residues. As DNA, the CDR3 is TGTGCCAGCAGTTTACGGCAGAGTAACTATGACTACACCTTC. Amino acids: CASSLRQSNYDYTF.

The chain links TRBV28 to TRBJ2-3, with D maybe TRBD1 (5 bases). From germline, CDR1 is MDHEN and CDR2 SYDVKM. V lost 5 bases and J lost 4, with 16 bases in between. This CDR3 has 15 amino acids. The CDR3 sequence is CASSALGAMADTQYF. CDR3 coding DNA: TGTGCCAGCAGTGCCCTAGGGGCCATGGCAGATACGCAGTATTTT.

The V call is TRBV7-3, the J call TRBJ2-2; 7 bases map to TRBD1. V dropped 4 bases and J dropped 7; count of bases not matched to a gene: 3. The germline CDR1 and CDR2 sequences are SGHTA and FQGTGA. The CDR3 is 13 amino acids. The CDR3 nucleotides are TGTGCCAGCAGCTCCGACAGGGACGGGGAGCTGTTTTTT. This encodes CASSSDRDGELFF.

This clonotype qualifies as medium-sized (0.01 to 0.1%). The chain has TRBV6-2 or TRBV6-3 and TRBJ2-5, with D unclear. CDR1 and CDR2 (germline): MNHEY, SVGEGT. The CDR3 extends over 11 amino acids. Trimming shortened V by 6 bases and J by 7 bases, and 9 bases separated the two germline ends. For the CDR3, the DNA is TGTGCCAGCAGACGCGACTGGACCCAGTACTTC. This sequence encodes CASRRDWTQYF.

Here the CDR3 reads CASGIRTSGTWEQFF. In nucleotides, the CDR3 is TGTGCCAGCGGCATAAGGACTAGCGGGACGTGGGAGCAGTTCTTC. The chain carries TRBV12-3 or TRBV12-4 and TRBJ2-1, with TRBD2 matching over 12 bases. CDR3 size: 15 residues. The ends lost 8 bases at V and 10 bases at J; junction bases unmatched: 12.

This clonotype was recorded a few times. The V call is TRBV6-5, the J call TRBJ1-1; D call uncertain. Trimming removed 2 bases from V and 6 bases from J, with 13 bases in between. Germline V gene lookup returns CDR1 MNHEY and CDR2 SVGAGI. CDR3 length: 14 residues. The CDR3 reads CASSYHLGFSEAFF. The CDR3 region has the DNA TGTGCCAGCAGTTACCACTTGGGTTTTTCTGAAGCTTTCTTT.

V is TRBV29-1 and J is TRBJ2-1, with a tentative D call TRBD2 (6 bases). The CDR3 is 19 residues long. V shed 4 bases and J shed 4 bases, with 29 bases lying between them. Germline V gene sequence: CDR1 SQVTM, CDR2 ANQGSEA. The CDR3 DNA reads TGCAGCGTTGCCCGCTTGGGACGGGAGAGCGAGTTAACGTACAATGAGCAGTTCTTC. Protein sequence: CSVARLGRESELTYNEQFF.

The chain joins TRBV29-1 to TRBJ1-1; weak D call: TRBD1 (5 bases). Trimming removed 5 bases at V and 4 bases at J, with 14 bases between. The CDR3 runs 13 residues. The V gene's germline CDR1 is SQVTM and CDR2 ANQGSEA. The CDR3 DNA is TGCAGCGTTATGGGGCCCTTGGCCACTGAAGCTTTCTTT. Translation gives CSVMGPLATEAFF.

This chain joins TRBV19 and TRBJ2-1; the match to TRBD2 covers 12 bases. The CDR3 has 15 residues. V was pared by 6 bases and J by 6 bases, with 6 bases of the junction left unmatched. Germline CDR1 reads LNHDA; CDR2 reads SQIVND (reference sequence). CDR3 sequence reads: CASRSSGGAVNEQFF. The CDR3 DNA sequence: TGTGCCAGTAGATCTAGCGGGGGGGCCGTCAATGAGCAGTTCTTC.

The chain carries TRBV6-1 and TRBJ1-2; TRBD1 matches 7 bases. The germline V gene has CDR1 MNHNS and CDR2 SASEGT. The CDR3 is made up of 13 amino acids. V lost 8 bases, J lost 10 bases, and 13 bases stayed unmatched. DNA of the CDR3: TGTGCCAGCTGCTATGGGACAGCGTCTGTCTACACCTTC. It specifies CASCYGTASVYTF.

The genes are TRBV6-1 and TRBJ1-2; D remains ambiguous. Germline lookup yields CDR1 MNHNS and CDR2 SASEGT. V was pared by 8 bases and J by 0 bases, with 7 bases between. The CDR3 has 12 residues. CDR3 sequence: CASGETNYGYTF. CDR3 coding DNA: TGTGCCAGCGGGGAGACTAACTATGGCTACACCTTC.